A single sample gave rise to the 27 T cell receptor beta chains below, sequenced in a study of cytomegalovirus exposure and HLA in healthy donors. The PCR used 60 Vbeta and 13 Jbeta primers. Assay: immunoSEQ multiplex PCR; the TCRdb copy retains only in-frame clones and omits some. The repertoire holds about 88,000 clones, about 90% seen once, with approximately 2.3% in the top ten. The specimen sequenced was PBMCs. The receptors were gathered from a man between 18 and 35 years old in good health and CMV-seronegative.

The genes are TRBV6-6 and TRBJ2-3; 11 nucleotides match TRBD2. The J segment lost 7 bases and the V segment lost 7 bases, leaving 10 bases of the junction unmatched. The CDR3 sequence is 15 residues long. Germline V gives CDR1 MNHNY, CDR2 SVGAGI (reference sequence). The CDR3 bases are TGTGCCAGCACCTTAGCGGGAGGGCCCTCGAATACGCAGTATTTT. Translation gives CASTLAGGPSNTQYF.

The chain couples TRBV7-9 to TRBJ2-1; D might be TRBD1 (6 bases). With 5 bases removed from V and 2 bases from J, the gap between germline ends came to 13 bases. Germline V CDR1 and CDR2: SEHNR, FQNEAQ (reference sequence). This CDR3 is built from 15 residues. CDR3 nucleotide sequence: TGTGCCAGCAGCCGAAGAGACAGGACCTACAATGAGCAGTTCTTC. It is translated as CASSRRDRTYNEQFF.

The chain employs TRBV18 and TRBJ1-2; D is ambiguous. The CDR3 extends over 14 amino acids. Germline loops: CDR1 KGHSH, CDR2 LQKENI. V was pared by 2 bases and J by 4 bases, with 11 bases between. The CDR3 loop is CASSPGREVYGYTF. In nucleotides, the CDR3 is TGTGCCAGCTCACCAGGGAGAGAGGTCTATGGCTACACCTTC.

The chain is built from TRBV28 and TRBJ1-2, with TRBD1 as a possible D gene (5 bases). Trimming left V 3 bases short and J 6 bases short, with 14 bases between. CDR1 and CDR2 (germline): MDHEN, SYDVKM. This CDR3 has 14 amino acids. The CDR3 DNA sequence: TGTGCCAGCAGTTTGGGAAGATCGGGGGATGGCTACACCTTC. Protein product: CASSLGRSGDGYTF.

The V call is TRBV15, the J call TRBJ2-1, with 8 bases that match TRBD2. V was clipped by 0 bases and J by 6 bases; unmatched bases: 4. CDR3 size: 15 residues. Germline CDR1 reads LNHNV; CDR2 reads YYDKDF (reference sequence). CDR3 sequence: CATSREGTRVNEQFF. The CDR3 nucleotides read TGTGCCACCAGCAGAGAGGGGACTAGGGTCAATGAGCAGTTCTTC. The entire variable domain, with the rest obtained from reference TRBV15 and TRBJ2-1, is as follows: DAMVIQNPRYQVTQFGKPVTLSCSQTLNHNVMYWYQQKSSQAPKLLFHYYDKDFNNEADTPDNFQSRRPNTSFCFLDIRSPGLGDTAMYLCATSREGTRVNEQFFGPGTRLTVL.

The V call is TRBV12-5, the J call TRBJ2-3; the D gene is possibly TRBD1 (6 bases). CDR1 is LGHNT, CDR2 FRNRAP, per germline. V lost 6 bases, J lost 2 bases, and 12 bases lay in between. The CDR3 covers 14 residues. CDR3 DNA sequence: TGTGCTAGTGGGACCGGGACAACCACAGATACGCAGTATTTT. Translated: CASGTGTTTDTQYF.

J is TRBJ1-1 and V is TRBV6-6; D may be TRBD1 (6 bases). Germline-derived CDR1 and CDR2 are MNHNY and SVGAGI (reference sequence). This CDR3 has 14 amino acids. V gave up 6 bases and J gave up 0 bases, with 11 bases separating them. The CDR3 DNA is TGTGCCAGCAGCGCGGACAGATTGAACACTGAAGCTTTCTTT. Translating it yields CASSADRLNTEAFF.

The chain uses TRBV4-3 and TRBJ2-1; the D gene is possibly TRBD2 (5 bases). CDR3 size: 17 residues. The germline V gene encodes CDR1 LGHNA and CDR2 YSLEER. The V end was cut by 0 bases, the J end by 0 bases, with 12 bases between. CDR3 sequence: CASSQDASLYSYNEQFF. In nucleotides, the CDR3 is TGCGCCAGCAGCCAAGACGCTAGCCTTTACTCCTACAATGAGCAGTTCTTC.

The chain employs TRBV6-1 and TRBJ2-7; a possible D gene is TRBD1 (6 bases). V was shortened by 5 bases and J by 3 bases, with 17 bases between the two germline ends. Germline V lookup: CDR1 MNHNS, CDR2 SASEGT. The CDR3 has 15 amino acids. The CDR3 coding sequence is TGTGCCAGCAGTCAACGGACAGTGGCCAACTACGAGCAGTACTTC. It specifies CASSQRTVANYEQYF.

The count of this clone is one. This chain connects TRBV5-8 to TRBJ2-5; TRBD2 might be the D (5 bases). Trimming removed 7 bases from V and 11 bases from J, with 21 bases in between. CDR1 and CDR2 (germline): SGHTS, YDEGEE. CDR3 length: 13 residues. In nucleotides, the CDR3 is TGTGCCAGCGGATGGACTGACCGCTGGGAGCAGTACTTC. It is translated as CASGWTDRWEQYF.

V gene TRBV25-1 combines with J gene TRBJ2-1, with 8 nucleotides matching TRBD2. The CDR3 extends over 14 amino acids. Per germline, CDR1 MGHDK and CDR2 SYGVNS. The trim removed 7 bases at V and 8 bases at J, leaving 10 bases unmatched. The CDR3 nucleotides are TGTGCCAGCACTGCGTGGACTAGCTGCGATGAGCAGTTCTTC. It translates to CASTAWTSCDEQFF. The whole variable domain, remainder taken from reference TRBV25-1 and TRBJ2-1, is EADIYQTPRYLVIGTGKKITLECSQTMGHDKMYWYQQDPGMELHLIHYSYGVNSTEKGDLSSESTVSRIRTEHFPLTLESARPSHTSQYLCASTAWTSCDEQFFGPGTRLTVL.

This clone was seen a single time. The rearrangement uses TRBV28 and TRBJ1-4, with 7 bases fitting TRBD1. The CDR3 consists of 13 residues. V lost 6 bases, J lost 5 bases, and 3 bases stayed unmatched. CDR1 and CDR2 from the germline V gene are MDHEN and SYDVKM. The CDR3 nucleotides read TGTGCCAGCAGCGCAGGGGGGAATGAAAAACTGTTTTTT. Its protein is CASSAGGNEKLFF.

V usage is TRBV2 and J usage is TRBJ2-1, with 8 bases lining up with TRBD2. V lost 7 bases, J lost 7 bases, and 6 bases stayed unmatched. The CDR3 has 13 amino acids. Germline CDR1 is SNHLY and CDR2 is FYNNEI. DNA for the CDR3: TGTGCCAGCACCGGACTAGCTCGGAATGAGCAGTTCTTC. Its translation is CASTGLARNEQFF.

This clone was recorded only once. The chain links TRBV4-3 to TRBJ1-6, with 10 bases matching TRBD1. In germline, CDR1 is LGHNA, CDR2 YSLEER. With 1 base clipped from V and 8 bases from J, the junction kept 2 bases outside the gene matches. CDR3 length: 15 amino acids. The CDR3 sequence: CASSQGTGGDSPLHF. The CDR3 DNA reads TGCGCCAGCAGCCAAGGGACAGGGGGAGATTCACCCCTCCACTTT.

J is TRBJ2-5 and V is TRBV18; weak D call: TRBD1 (5 bases). The J call may be wrong; the DNA end is better matched by TRBJ2-7. The CDR3 runs 14 residues. In germline, CDR1 is KGHSH, CDR2 LQKENI. CDR3: CASSPWGPSYEQYF. The CDR3 bases are TGTGCCAGCTCACCCTGGGGCCCCTCCTACGAGCAGTACTTC.

This chain joins TRBV6-1 and TRBJ2-6, with a weak D call TRBD1 (8 bases). Germline CDR1 reads MNHNS; CDR2 reads SASEGT. Deletions cut 4 bases from V and 0 bases from J, with 13 bases between. CDR3 length: 17 residues. The CDR3 loop reads CASSAQGGTSGANVLTF. CDR3 DNA: TGTGCCAGCAGTGCACAGGGGGGGACCTCTGGGGCCAACGTCCTGACTTTC.

This chain joins TRBV5-1 and TRBJ2-5, with 7 nucleotides matching TRBD2. The CDR3 consists of 17 residues. V gave up 0 bases and J gave up 2 bases; unmatched junction bases: 10. Germline lookup yields CDR1 SGHRS and CDR2 YFSETQ. This CDR3 reads CASSLARAGSPQETQYF. DNA for the CDR3: TGCGCCAGCAGCTTGGCCCGAGCGGGATCACCACAAGAGACCCAGTACTTC.

This chain joins TRBV15 and TRBJ1-5, with D possibly TRBD1 on 5 matching bases. CDR1 LNHNV and CDR2 YYDKDF come from the germline V gene (reference sequence). V lost 7 bases to trimming and J lost 1 base, with 14 bases between them. The CDR3 sequence is 15 residues long. The chain's CDR3 is CATTLTRGSNQPQHF. For the CDR3, the DNA is TGTGCCACCACCCTGACAAGGGGCAGCAATCAGCCCCAGCATTTT.

The CDR3 DNA sequence: TGCGCCAGCAGCCCGCGACAGGGTACCCACGAGCAGTACTTC. Its protein is CASSPRQGTHEQYF. The chain employs TRBV5-1 and TRBJ2-5, with TRBD1 matching 7 bases. The J call may be faulty, since TRBJ2-7 better matches the DNA end. The CDR3 consists of 14 residues. Germline CDR1 reads SGHRS; CDR2 reads YFSETQ.

This sequence joins TRBV7-3 and TRBJ2-3; TRBD2 matches 13 bases. The CDR3 extends over 17 amino acids. The germline V gene has CDR1 SGHTA and CDR2 FQGTGA. Trimming removed 2 bases from V and 1 base from J; junction bases left unmatched: 3. The CDR3 sequence is CASSLVGLAGGTDTQYF. CDR3 nucleotide sequence: TGTGCCAGCAGCTTAGTCGGACTAGCGGGAGGCACAGATACGCAGTATTTT.

This sequence joins TRBV6-1 and TRBJ1-4; D unresolved. Germline lookup yields CDR1 MNHNS and CDR2 SASEGT. Trimming shortened V by 3 bases and J by 8 bases, and 10 bases separated the two germline ends. The CDR3 is 13 amino acids. CDR3 in amino acids: CASSESGREKLFF. The CDR3 bases are TGTGCCAGCAGTGAGTCGGGTAGGGAAAAACTGTTTTTT.

This clone was detected once. The CDR3 loop is CASSFLAGAFNEQFF. The CDR3 DNA is TGTGCCAGCAGTTTCCTAGCGGGAGCCTTCAATGAGCAGTTCTTC. The chain uses TRBV6-5 and TRBJ2-1; 10 positions match TRBD2. The V segment lost 4 bases and the J segment 6 bases; nucleotides outside the gene matches: 6. The CDR3 is 15 amino acids. Germline V gives CDR1 MNHEY, CDR2 SVGAGI.

CDR3 sequence: CASTLRGTSNQPQHF. CDR3 DNA: TGTGCCAGTACCCTGCGGGGGACTAGCAATCAGCCCCAGCATTTT. The chain joins TRBV19 to TRBJ1-5; tentative D call: TRBD1 (5 bases). Germline assignment: CDR1 LNHDA and CDR2 SQIVND (reference sequence). CDR3 length equals 15 residues. Deletions cut 7 bases from V and 0 bases from J, with 13 bases between.

V and J are TRBV18 and TRBJ1-3, with no clear D. Deletions cut 3 bases from V and 4 bases from J, with 19 bases between. This CDR3 is 17 amino acids long. Germline V lookup: CDR1 KGHSH, CDR2 LQKENI. The CDR3 DNA sequence: TGTGCCAGCTCACCGGTGCGGGGAAGAACGTCCGGAAACACCATATATTTT. As protein: CASSPVRGRTSGNTIYF.

The CDR3 spells CASSQAPGLSRPYTF. The CDR3 region has the DNA TGTGCCAGCAGCCAAGCCCCGGGACTATCTCGGCCCTACACCTTC. The V call is TRBV14, the J call TRBJ1-2; a possible D gene is TRBD1 (5 bases). The ends were cut back, 1 base at V and 10 bases at J, with 19 bases in the middle. The CDR3 is 15 residues long. From germline, CDR1 is SGHDN and CDR2 FVKESK.

This chain connects TRBV19 to TRBJ1-3; 12 bases are a match to TRBD1. This CDR3 is 16 amino acids long. The trim removed 4 bases at V and 2 bases at J, leaving 3 bases unmatched. Germline V gene sequence: CDR1 LNHDA, CDR2 SQIVND (reference sequence). The CDR3 loop is CASSRGQGATGNTIYF. The CDR3 DNA reads TGTGCCAGTAGTAGGGGACAGGGGGCTACTGGAAACACCATATATTTT.

This clone occurred a few times. This sequence joins TRBV5-1 and TRBJ2-1; 8 bases agree with TRBD1. This CDR3 has 15 residues. V gave up 5 bases and J gave up 0 bases; unmatched junction bases: 4. Germline CDR1 and CDR2: SGHRS and YFSETQ. The CDR3: CASRNRGDSYNEQFF. Here the CDR3 DNA reads TGCGCCAGCAGGAACAGGGGGGACTCCTACAATGAGCAGTTCTTC. Complete variable domain (other parts from reference TRBV5-1 and TRBJ2-1): KAGVTQTPRYLIKTRGQQVTLSCSPISGHRSVSWYQQTPGQGLQFLFEYFSETQRNKGNFPGRFSGRQFSNSRSEMNVSTLELGDSALYLCASRNRGDSYNEQFFGPGTRLTVL.